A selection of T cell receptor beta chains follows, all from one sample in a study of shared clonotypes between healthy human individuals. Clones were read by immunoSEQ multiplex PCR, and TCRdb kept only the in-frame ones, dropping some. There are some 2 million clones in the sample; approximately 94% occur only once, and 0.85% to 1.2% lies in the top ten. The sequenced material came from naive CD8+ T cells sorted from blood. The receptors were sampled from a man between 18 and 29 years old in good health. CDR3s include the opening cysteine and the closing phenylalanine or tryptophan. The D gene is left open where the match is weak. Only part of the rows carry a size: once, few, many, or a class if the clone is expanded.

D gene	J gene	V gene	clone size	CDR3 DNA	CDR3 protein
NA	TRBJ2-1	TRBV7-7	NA	TGTGCTAGCAGCCCAACCCCAGGCAATGAGCAGTTCTTC	CASSPTPGNEQFF
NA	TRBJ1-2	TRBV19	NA	TGTGCCAGTAGTATTCCCGGCGGGGGCGCTGGCTACACCTTC	CASSIPGGGAGYTF
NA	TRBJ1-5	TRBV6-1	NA	TGTGCCAGCAGTGAACCGAGAGGTGGCTCGGGCAATCAGCCCCAGCATTTT	CASSEPRGGSGNQPQHF
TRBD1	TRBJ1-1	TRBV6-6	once	TGTGCCAGCAGTTACTCGTCGACAGGGGAAACCGAAGCTTTCTTT	CASSYSSTGETEAFF
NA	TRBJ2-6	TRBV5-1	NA	TGCGCCAGCAGCCCTCGACTGGGCACTGGGGCCAACGTCCTGACTTTC	CASSPRLGTGANVLTF
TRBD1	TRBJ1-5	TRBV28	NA	TGTGCCAGCAGTTTACCCTTGCGACAGGGGCCCAATCAGCCCCAGCATTTT	CASSLPLRQGPNQPQHF
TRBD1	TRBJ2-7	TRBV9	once	TGTGCCAGCAGTCGTTCTGGGACAGGGAACGAGCAGTACTTC	CASSRSGTGNEQYF
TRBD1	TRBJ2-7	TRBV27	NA	TGTGCCAGCAGTCAAAGAGCGTGGACAGGGAACTACGAGCAGTACTTC	CASSQRAWTGNYEQYF
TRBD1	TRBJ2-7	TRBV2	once	TGTGCCAGCAGCCTGCTGTCTAGGACAGGTGACGAGCAGTACTTC	CASSLLSRTGDEQYF
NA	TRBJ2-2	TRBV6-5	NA	TGTGCCAGCAGTTACTCGGGTGGCTACACCGGGGAGCTGTTTTTT	CASSYSGGYTGELFF
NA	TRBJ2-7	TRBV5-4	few	TGTGCCAGCAGCTCCGACAGCTACGAGCAGTACTTC	CASSSDSYEQYF
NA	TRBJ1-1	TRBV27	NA	TGTGCCAGCAGTTTAGTCGACGGAATCACTGAAGCTTTCTTT	CASSLVDGITEAFF
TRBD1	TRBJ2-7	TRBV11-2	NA	TGTGCCAGCAGCCGAACCCCCGGGACAGGGCTTTCCTACGAGCAGTACTTC	CASSRTPGTGLSYEQYF
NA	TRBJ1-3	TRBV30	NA	TGTGCCTGGAGTGGGGCTGGAAACACCATATATTTT	CAWSGAGNTIYF
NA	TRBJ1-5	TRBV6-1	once	TGTGCCAGCAGTGAATTGCCGGGACGGGGGAATCAGCCCCAGCATTTT	CASSELPGRGNQPQHF
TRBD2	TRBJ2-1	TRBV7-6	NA	TGTGCCAGCAGCTTAAGGACTAGCGGGAGGGCCGATGAGCAGTTCTTC	CASSLRTSGRADEQFF
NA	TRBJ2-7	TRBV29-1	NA	TGCAGCGTTGAAGGGGGGGAGTACGAGCAGTACTTC	CSVEGGEYEQYF
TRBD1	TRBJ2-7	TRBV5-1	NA	TGCGCCAGCAGCCCGGACAGGCCCTACGAGCAGTACTTC	CASSPDRPYEQYF
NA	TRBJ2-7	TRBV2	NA	TGTGCCAGCAGTGAAGTAATGGGGGAATGGAACGAGCAGTACTTC	CASSEVMGEWNEQYF
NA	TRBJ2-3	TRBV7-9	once	TGTGCCAGCAGGGGGACTAGCACAGATACGCAGTATTTT	CASRGTSTDTQYF
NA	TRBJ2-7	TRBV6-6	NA	TGTGCCAGCAGTCCCCACGAGACTAACTCCTACGAGCAGTACTTC	CASSPHETNSYEQYF
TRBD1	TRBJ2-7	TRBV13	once	TGTGCCAGCAGCTTAATGGGACAGCCCTCCTACGAGCAGTACTTC	CASSLMGQPSYEQYF
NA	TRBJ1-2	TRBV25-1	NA	TGTGCCAGCAGGCCAATGGGACCTAACTATGGCTACACCTTC	CASRPMGPNYGYTF
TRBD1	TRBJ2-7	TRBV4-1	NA	TGCGCCAGCAGCTCCAGACAGGGGACCTCTCTCGAGCAGTACTTC	CASSSRQGTSLEQYF
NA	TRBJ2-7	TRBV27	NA	TGTGCCAGCAGTTTACTGGCAAGCTCCTACGAGCAGTACTTC	CASSLLASSYEQYF
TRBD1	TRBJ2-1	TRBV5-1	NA	TGCGCCAGCAGCCACAGGACAGGCACTTACAATGAGCAGTTCTTC	CASSHRTGTYNEQFF
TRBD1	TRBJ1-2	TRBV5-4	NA	TGTGCCAGCAGCACACAGGGGGCGTATGGCTACACCTTC	CASSTQGAYGYTF
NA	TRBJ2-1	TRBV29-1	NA	TGCAGCGTTGACCCAGGGGGGGGTGAGCAGTTCTTC	CSVDPGGGEQFF
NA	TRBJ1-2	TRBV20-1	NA	TGCAGTGCTAGGGGGCTTGGCTACACCTTC	CSARGLGYTF
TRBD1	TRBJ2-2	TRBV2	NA	TGTGCCTCCCCGAGACAGGGGTCCGGGGAGCTGTTTTTT	CASPRQGSGELFF
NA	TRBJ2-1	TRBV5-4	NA	TGTGCCAGCAGCTCCTTTGTTGGGCTGGCCCCGAGCGATGAGCAGTTCTTC	CASSSFVGLAPSDEQFF
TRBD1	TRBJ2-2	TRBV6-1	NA	TGTGCCAGCAGTGAAGCCGGGACAGGGTGGGCTCTTCTGAACACCGGGGAGCTGTTTTTT	CASSEAGTGWALLNTGELFF
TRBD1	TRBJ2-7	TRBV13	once	TGTGCCAGCAGACCTTCGGGACAGGGAAGCTACGAGCAGTACTTC	CASRPSGQGSYEQYF
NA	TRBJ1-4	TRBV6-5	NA	TGTGCCAGCAGTTACTCGGCAGGGGAAATTAATGAAAAACTGTTTTTT	CASSYSAGEINEKLFF
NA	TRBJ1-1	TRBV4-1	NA	TGCGCCAGCAGCCAACCACAGAACACTGAAGCTTTCTTT	CASSQPQNTEAFF
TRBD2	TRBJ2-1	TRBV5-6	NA	TGTGCCAGCAGCCCTCGGGAGGCTCGCCACAATGAGCAGTTCTTC	CASSPREARHNEQFF
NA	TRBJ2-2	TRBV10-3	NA	TGTGCCATCAGTGAACGAGGGGGCACCGGGGAGCTGTTTTTT	CAISERGGTGELFF
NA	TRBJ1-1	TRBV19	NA	TGTGCCAGTAGTAGAAACCCGAGAGGGGCTTTCTTT	CASSRNPRGAFF
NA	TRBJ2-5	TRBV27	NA	TGTGCCAGCAGTCCGCTGGACCAAGAGACCCAGTACTTC	CASSPLDQETQYF
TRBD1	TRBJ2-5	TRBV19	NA	TGTGCCAGTAGTCTGGACAGGGAAGGCCAAGAGACCCAGTACTTC	CASSLDREGQETQYF
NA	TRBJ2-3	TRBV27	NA	TGTGCCAGCAGTTTTGGGTCCGGAGATACGCAGTATTTT	CASSFGSGDTQYF
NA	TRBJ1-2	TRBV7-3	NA	TGTGCCAGCAGCCTACGGGGGAACTATGGCTACACCTTC	CASSLRGNYGYTF
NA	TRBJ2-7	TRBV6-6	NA	TGTGCCAGCAGAGTGGGTGGGGGGAAGACCTACGAGCAGTACTTC	CASRVGGGKTYEQYF
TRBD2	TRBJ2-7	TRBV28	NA	TGTGCCAGCAGTTTAGGGGTAGCGGGGCTGTACGAGCAGTACTTC	CASSLGVAGLYEQYF
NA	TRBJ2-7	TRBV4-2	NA	TGTGCCAGCAGCCAAGGGGGAGCCGGGAACTACGAGCAGTACTTC	CASSQGGAGNYEQYF
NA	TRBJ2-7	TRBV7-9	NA	TGTGCCAGCAGCCAGACAGCCGGGGAGCAGTACTTC	CASSQTAGEQYF